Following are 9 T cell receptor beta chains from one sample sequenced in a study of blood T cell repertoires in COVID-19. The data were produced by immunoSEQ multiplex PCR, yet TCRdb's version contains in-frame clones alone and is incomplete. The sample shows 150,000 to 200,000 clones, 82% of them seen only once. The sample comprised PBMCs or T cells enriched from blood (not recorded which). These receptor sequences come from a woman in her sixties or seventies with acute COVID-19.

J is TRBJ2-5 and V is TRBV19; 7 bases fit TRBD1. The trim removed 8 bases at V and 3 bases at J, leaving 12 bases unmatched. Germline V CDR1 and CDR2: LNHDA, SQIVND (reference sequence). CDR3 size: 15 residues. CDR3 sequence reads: CASSSYRGLEETQYF. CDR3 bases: TGTGCCAGTTCATCTTACAGGGGCTTGGAAGAGACCCAGTACTTC.

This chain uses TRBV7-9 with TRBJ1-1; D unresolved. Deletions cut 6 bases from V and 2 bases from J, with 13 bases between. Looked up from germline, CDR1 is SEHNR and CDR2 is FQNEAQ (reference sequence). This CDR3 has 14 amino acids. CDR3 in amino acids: CASRPLAGNTEAFF. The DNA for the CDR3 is TGTGCCAGCAGGCCCTTGGCGGGAAACACTGAAGCTTTCTTT.

The DNA of the CDR3 is TGTGCCAGTAGTATTAGAGGACAGGGGGGACGGGGAGGCTACACCTTC. It translates to CASSIRGQGGRGGYTF. This chain uses TRBV19 with TRBJ1-2, with 10 bases aligning to TRBD1. Germline V lookup: CDR1 LNHDA, CDR2 SQIVND (reference sequence). The CDR3 contains 16 residues. V shed 3 bases, J shed 8 bases, and the junction held 12 bases outside the gene matches.

The CDR3 reads CARKTGVTEAFF. The CDR3 region has the DNA TGTGCTAGGAAGACAGGAGTAACTGAAGCTTTCTTT. This chain connects TRBV11-3 to TRBJ1-1; the D gene is possibly TRBD1 (6 bases). The CDR3 covers 12 residues. CDR1 SGHNT and CDR2 YENEEA come from the germline V gene. Using reference TRBV11-3 and TRBJ1-1 for the parts outside the CDR3, the full variable domain is EAGVVQSPRYKIIEKKQPVAFWCNPISGHNTLYWYLQNLGQGPELLIRYENEEAVDDSQLPKDRFSAERLKGVDSTLKIQPAELGDSAVYLCARKTGVTEAFFGQGTRLTVV.

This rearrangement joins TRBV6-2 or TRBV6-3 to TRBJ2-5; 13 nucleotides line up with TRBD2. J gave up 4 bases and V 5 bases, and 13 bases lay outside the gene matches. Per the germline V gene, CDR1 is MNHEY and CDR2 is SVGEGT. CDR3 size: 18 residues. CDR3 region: CASSTGLAGDLEGETQYF. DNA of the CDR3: TGTGCCAGCAGTACCGGACTAGCGGGAGATTTAGAGGGAGAGACCCAGTACTTC.

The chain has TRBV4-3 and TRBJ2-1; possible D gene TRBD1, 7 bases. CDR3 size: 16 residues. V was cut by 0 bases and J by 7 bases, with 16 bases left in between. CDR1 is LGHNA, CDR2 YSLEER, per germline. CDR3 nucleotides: TGCGCCAGCAGCCAAGATCCCCAGGGGGGACTGAATGAGCAGTTCTTC. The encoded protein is CASSQDPQGGLNEQFF.

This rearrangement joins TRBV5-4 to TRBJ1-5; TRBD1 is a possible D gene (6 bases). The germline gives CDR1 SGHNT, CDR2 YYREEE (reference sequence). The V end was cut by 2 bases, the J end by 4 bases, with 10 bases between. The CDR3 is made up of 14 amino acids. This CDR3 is CASSLRGGNQPQHF. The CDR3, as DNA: TGTGCCAGCAGCTTAAGGGGGGGGAATCAGCCCCAGCATTTT. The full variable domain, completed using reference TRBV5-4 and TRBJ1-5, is ETGVTQSPTHLIKTRGQQVTLRCSSQSGHNTVSWYQQALGQGPQFIFQYYREEENGRGNFPPRFSGLQFPNYSSELNVNALELDDSALYLCASSLRGGNQPQHFGDGTRLSIL.

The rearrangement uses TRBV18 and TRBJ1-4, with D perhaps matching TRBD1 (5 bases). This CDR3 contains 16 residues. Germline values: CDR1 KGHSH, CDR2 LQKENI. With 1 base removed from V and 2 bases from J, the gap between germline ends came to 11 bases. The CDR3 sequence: CASSPLTGSTNEKLFF. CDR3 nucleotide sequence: TGTGCCAGCTCACCACTAACAGGCTCGACTAATGAAAAACTGTTTTTT.

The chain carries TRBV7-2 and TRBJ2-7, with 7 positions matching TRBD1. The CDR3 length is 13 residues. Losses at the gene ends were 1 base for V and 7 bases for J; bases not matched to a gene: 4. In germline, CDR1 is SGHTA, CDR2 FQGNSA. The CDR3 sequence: CASSLVPGQEQYF. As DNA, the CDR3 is TGTGCCAGCAGCTTAGTACCGGGACAGGAGCAGTACTTC.